These 4 T cell receptor beta chains share one sample of origin, sequenced in a study of T cells in Graves' hyperthyroidism and ophthalmopathy. RNA transcripts served as the template for amplifying TCR beta CDR3 regions. A first-round RT-PCR of the TCR CDR3 used the HTBI primer set. MiXCR, applied by TCRdb to the multiplex PCR reads, yields one record per CDR3 protein. The data contain some 180,000 distinct CDR3 sequences, around 16% of them seen just once; the ten biggest clones take up 53%. The sequencing sample was made of blood. Receptors were obtained from a woman between 45 and 65 years old with Graves' hyperthyroidism.

This clonotype has a count of ten or more. The chain uses TRBV11-2 and TRBJ2-1, with 11 bases aligning to TRBD2. With V trimmed by 4 bases and J by 7 bases, 12 bases remained unmatched. Germline V gene lookup returns CDR1 SGHAT and CDR2 FQNNGV. CDR3 size: 17 residues. The CDR3 DNA is TGTGCCAGCAGCTCCACTAGCGGGAGAGGGGGCTGGAATGAGCAGTTCTTC. Translation gives CASSSTSGRGGWNEQFF.

This clonotype showed up many times. The genes are TRBV2 and TRBJ1-4, with 9 nucleotides matching TRBD1. CDR1 SNHLY and CDR2 FYNNEI come from the germline V gene. This CDR3 comprises 14 residues. The junction had 6 bases not matched to a gene; V was cut back by 5 bases and J by 8 bases. The CDR3 coding sequence is TGTGCCAGCAGTCAACAGGGGGCTTACGAAAAACTGTTTTTT. Its protein product is CASSQQGAYEKLFF.

This clonotype was detected many times. The J gene is TRBJ2-7, the V gene TRBV7-9, with TRBD2 identical over 9 bases. J lost 6 bases, V lost 4 bases, and 10 bases had no gene match. Germline V lookup: CDR1 SEHNR, CDR2 FQNEAQ (reference sequence). This CDR3 contains 15 residues. Here the CDR3 reads CASSWIAGDGVEQYF. The CDR3 DNA follows: TGTGCCAGCAGCTGGATAGCGGGAGACGGGGTCGAGCAGTACTTC.

This clonotype was observed a handful of times. This rearrangement joins TRBV20-1 to TRBJ1-1; D is uncertain. The germline V gene has CDR1 DFQATT and CDR2 SNEGSKA (reference sequence). The CDR3 runs 14 residues. Trimming took off 0 bases at V and 4 bases at J, with 12 bases between the two ends. This CDR3 is CSARDSSSGTEAFF. The CDR3 DNA sequence: TGCAGTGCTAGAGATTCGAGTAGTGGCACTGAAGCTTTCTTT.